Only a few counts were recorded for the clone carrying this T cell receptor (beta chain). Its antigen is not known. The sample belongs to a study of OX40 agonist ivuxolimab in advanced cancers. As for the study in general: Each dose-escalation patient presented with hepatocellular carcinoma, melanoma, renal cell or head and neck cancer. Three dose-escalation patients had partial responses: one with hepatocellular carcinoma and two with cutaneous melanoma.

The study's findings and limits: Among T cells, CD8+ cells averaged more expanded clones than CD4+ cells. Determination of antigen specificity was not performed for the expanded peripheral T cells.

Here immunoSEQ multiplex PCR was the method, and the copy in TCRdb shows in-frame clones only, minus some. The repertoire includes fewer than 85,000 clones, approximately 78% of them detected once, and about 5.4% sits in the top ten. From germline, CDR1 is MDHEN and CDR2 SYDVKM. This CDR3 is built from 15 residues. Trimming took 4 bases from V and 0 from J, leaving 10 bases between them. Here the sequenced sample was CD4+ or CD8+ T cells sorted from blood, taken in a trial of the OX40 agonist ivuxolimab. This receptor was identified in an adult with an advanced solid tumor such as melanoma, head and neck, liver or kidney cancer. The genes are TRBV28 and TRBJ1-5; D not certain. The DNA of the CDR3 is TGTGCCAGCAGTTCCGACGGATATAGCAATCAGCCCCAGCATTTT. Amino acids: CASSSDGYSNQPQHF. Full variable domain (missing parts from reference TRBV28 and TRBJ1-5): DVKVTQSSRYLVKRTGEKVFLECVQDMDHENMFWYRQDPGLGLRLIYFSYDVKMKEKGDIPEGYSVSREKKERFSLILESASTNQTSMYLCASSSDGYSNQPQHFGDGTRLSIL.